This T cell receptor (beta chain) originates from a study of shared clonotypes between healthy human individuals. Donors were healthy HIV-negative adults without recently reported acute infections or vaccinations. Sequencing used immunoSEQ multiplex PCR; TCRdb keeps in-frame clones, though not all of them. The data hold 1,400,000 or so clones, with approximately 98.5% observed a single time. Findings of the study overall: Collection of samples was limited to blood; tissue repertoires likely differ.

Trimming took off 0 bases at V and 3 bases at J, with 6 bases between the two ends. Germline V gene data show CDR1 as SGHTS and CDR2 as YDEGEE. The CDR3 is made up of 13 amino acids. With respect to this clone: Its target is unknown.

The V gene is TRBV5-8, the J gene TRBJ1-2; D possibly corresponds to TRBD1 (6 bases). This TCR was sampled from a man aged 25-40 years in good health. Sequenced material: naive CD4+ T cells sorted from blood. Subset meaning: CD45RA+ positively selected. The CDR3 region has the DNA TGTGCCAGCAGCTTGGACAGGGACTATGGCTACACCTTC. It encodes CASSLDRDYGYTF.